Following are 28 T cell receptor beta chains from one sample sequenced in a study of beta chain features in type 1 diabetes. Whole-study findings and limits: All four CD4+ subsets from Type 1 diabetes patients carried moderately but significantly shorter TCRB CDR3s.

Every bit of the isolated RNA underwent reverse transcription, so sequencing read expressed TCRB transcripts. This table comes from immunoSEQ multiplex PCR, and its TCRdb copy is limited to in-frame clones, with some not included. The sample yields about 360,000 clones, around 13% seen once. No antigen is known for these receptors. Sequencing was carried out using naive CD4+ T cells from blood. The receptor source for this set is a woman aged 18-29 years with type 1 diabetes.

Only a few counts were recorded for this clone. The chain is built from TRBV5-1 and TRBJ2-5, with TRBD1 matching 7 bases. This CDR3 has 14 residues. V trimming: 4 bases; J trimming: 2 bases; junction bases outside the gene matches: 5. Germline lookup yields CDR1 SGHRS and CDR2 YFSETQ. The CDR3 nucleotides are TGCGCCAGCAGCGACCGACAGGGACAAGAGACCCAGTACTTC. Its protein is CASSDRQGQETQYF.

The gene calls are TRBV6-6 and TRBJ1-2, with no clear D. Germline values: CDR1 MNHNY, CDR2 SVGAGI (reference sequence). The germline V and J ends were trimmed by 0 bases and 8 bases, with 10 bases remaining between them. The CDR3 sequence is 13 residues long. The CDR3 loop is CASSYSSASGYTF. The CDR3 nucleotides read TGTGCCAGCAGTTACTCATCCGCGTCGGGCTACACCTTC.

The chain employs TRBV7-2 and TRBJ1-1, with D unresolved. This CDR3 comprises 15 residues. The germline CDR1 and CDR2 sequences are SGHTA and FQGNSA. Trimming removed 0 bases from V and 2 bases from J, with 10 bases in between. CDR3 protein: CASSLAAGPNTEAFF. The DNA for the CDR3 is TGTGCCAGCAGCTTAGCTGCCGGTCCCAACACTGAAGCTTTCTTT.

This clone was seen more than once but under ten times. The gene calls are TRBV10-2 and TRBJ2-7; unclear D gene. CDR3 length: 14 residues. The V end was cut by 7 bases, the J end by 0 bases, with 13 bases between. The germline V gene encodes CDR1 WSHSY and CDR2 SAAADI. CDR3 residues: CASTVTSYSYEQYF. The CDR3 DNA sequence: TGCGCCAGCACGGTGACAAGTTACTCCTACGAGCAGTACTTC.

The genes are TRBV21-1 and TRBJ2-1; the D call of TRBD2 is as the table states it, not checked on the DNA. TRBV21-1 is assigned pseudogene status. The CDR3 loop spans 17 amino acids. CDR3 region: CASSNPLAGGTPREQFF. The CDR3, as DNA: TGTGCCAGCAGCAATCCTCTAGCGGGAGGCACCCCTCGGGAGCAGTTCTTC.

Only a few counts were recorded for this clone. The chain joins TRBV29-1 to TRBJ1-1, with 8 bases matching TRBD1. The CDR3 is 21 residues long. CDR1 and CDR2 from the germline V gene are SQVTM and ANQGSEA. Trimming at V came to 7 bases and at J to 0 bases, leaving 28 bases not matched to a gene. CDR3 amino acids: CSAGRWTGTKGNPVMNTEAFF. The CDR3 bases are TGCAGCGCCGGGCGGTGGACAGGGACCAAAGGTAACCCGGTAATGAACACTGAAGCTTTCTTT.

In this sample, this clone turned up a few times. For the CDR3, the DNA is TGTGCCAGCAACCCCGGCACTAGCGCCAGCTCCTACAATGAGCAGTTCTTC. It translates to CASNPGTSASSYNEQFF. The V call is TRBV11-2, the J call TRBJ2-1, with TRBD2 matching over 7 bases. Germline V CDR1 and CDR2: SGHAT, FQNNGV. V shed 7 bases, J shed 0 bases, and the junction held 12 bases outside the gene matches. The CDR3 is 17 amino acids.

This chain joins TRBV7-9 and TRBJ1-2, with TRBD1 matching 10 bases. The CDR3 is 13 residues long. The ends lost 4 bases at V and 6 bases at J; junction bases unmatched: 2. Germline lookup yields CDR1 SEHNR and CDR2 FQNEAQ (reference sequence). As DNA, the CDR3 is TGTGCCAGCAGCTCGACAGGGGGCGATGGCTACACCTTC. Its translation is CASSSTGGDGYTF.

This clone was seen only a few times. The sample holds other DNA sequences that translate to the same CDR3. The CDR3 DNA sequence: TGTGCCAGCTCATCGACGGGGGGCAATCAGCCCCAGCATTTT. Protein sequence: CASSSTGGNQPQHF. V is TRBV18 and J is TRBJ1-5; TRBD1 is a possible D gene (5 bases). V lost 5 bases to trimming and J lost 2 bases, with 10 bases between them. The CDR3 spans 14 residues. Germline V gives CDR1 KGHSH, CDR2 LQKENI.

This clone has just a few counts. This chain links TRBV5-4 with TRBJ2-2, with TRBD2 identical over 12 bases. Germline V gene sequence: CDR1 SGHNT, CDR2 YYREEE (reference sequence). V was pared by 4 bases and J by 6 bases, with 10 bases of the junction left unmatched. The CDR3 covers 17 residues. CDR3 bases: TGTGCCAGCAGCCGATCATGGACTAGCGGGATTCCCGGGGAGCTGTTTTTT. The encoded protein is CASSRSWTSGIPGELFF.

This clone occurred a few times. The V call is TRBV7-9, the J call TRBJ1-2, with TRBD1 as a possible D gene (5 bases). The V end lost 5 bases, the J end lost 4 bases, and 8 bases lay between the germline ends. From germline, CDR1 is SEHNR and CDR2 FQNEAQ (reference sequence). The CDR3 spans 12 residues. In DNA form, the CDR3 reads TGTGCCAGCAGCCACAGGAGCTATGGCTACACCTTC. Its protein product is CASSHRSYGYTF. Using reference TRBV7-9 and TRBJ1-2 for the parts outside the CDR3, the full variable domain is DTGVSQNPRHKITKRGQNVTFRCDPISEHNRLYWYRQTLGQGPEFLTYFQNEAQLEKSRLLSDRFSAERPKGSFSTLEIQRTEQGDSAMYLCASSHRSYGYTFGSGTRLTVV.

The chain joins TRBV25-1 to TRBJ2-7; D gene ambiguous. V was pared by 8 bases and J by 2 bases, with 10 bases between. The CDR3 totals 12 residues. Germline CDR1 MGHDK, CDR2 SYGVNS. CDR3 nucleotide sequence: TGTGCCAGCGCGAGCCCCCCCTACGAGCAGTACTTC. Translated: CASASPPYEQYF.

The chain combines TRBV30 with TRBJ1-1; no definite D call. The CDR3 runs to 11 residues. Germline V lookup: CDR1 GTSNPN, CDR2 SVGIG (reference sequence). V dropped 0 bases and J dropped 9 bases, with 8 bases sitting between them. The CDR3 sequence: CAWSVARKAFF. Here the CDR3 DNA reads TGTGCCTGGAGTGTAGCCAGGAAAGCTTTCTTT.

This clone turned up a few times. The chain couples TRBV15 to TRBJ1-6; TRBD1 aligns across 9 bases. The CDR3 runs to 13 residues. The trim removed 8 bases at V and 8 bases at J, leaving 4 bases unmatched. Germline loops: CDR1 LNHNV, CDR2 YYDKDF (reference sequence). The CDR3 spells CATHRQGDSPLHF. CDR3 coding DNA: TGTGCCACCCACAGACAGGGGGATTCACCCCTCCACTTT.

In its sample, this clone was seen a few times. This sequence joins TRBV7-2 and TRBJ1-5; D is perhaps TRBD1 (6 bases). This CDR3 spans 14 amino acids. V was trimmed by 5 bases and J by 6 bases, leaving 14 bases between them. Per the germline V gene, CDR1 is SGHTA and CDR2 is FQGNSA. The CDR3 region is CASSGGAGAQPQHF. The CDR3 coding sequence is TGTGCCAGCAGCGGGGGGGCAGGGGCTCAGCCCCAGCATTTT.

The gene calls are TRBV5-1 and TRBJ2-5; maybe TRBD2 (5 bases). Germline CDR1 and CDR2: SGHRS and YFSETQ. The CDR3 is 14 amino acids. Trimming left V 4 bases short and J 3 bases short, with 13 bases between. The CDR3 DNA is TGCGCCAGCAGCCTTCTCAGCGGTGAAGAGACCCAGTACTTC. Protein product: CASSLLSGEETQYF.

A few counts support this clone. The rearrangement joins TRBV14 to TRBJ2-5; 8 bases are a match to TRBD1. The CDR3 length is 15 residues. Germline V gene sequence: CDR1 SGHDN, CDR2 FVKESK. V gave up 2 bases and J gave up 4 bases; unmatched junction bases: 6. The CDR3 spells CASSQIGQGRETQYF. In nucleotides, the CDR3 is TGTGCCAGCAGCCAAATTGGACAGGGTAGAGAGACCCAGTACTTC.

J is TRBJ2-5 and V is TRBV27; D perhaps matches TRBD2 (7 bases). Germline V gives CDR1 MNHEY, CDR2 SMNVEV (reference sequence). V was pared by 10 bases and J by 3 bases, with 18 bases between. CDR3 length equals 14 residues. For the CDR3, the DNA is TGTGCCACCTGGGGAGGGGGGGCGGAAGAGACCCAGTACTTC. Protein: CATWGGGAEETQYF.

In its sample, this clone was seen a few times. This chain links TRBV5-1 with TRBJ2-7; D remains ambiguous. The germline gives CDR1 SGHRS, CDR2 YFSETQ. Trimming shortened V by 2 bases and J by 7 bases, and 10 bases separated the two germline ends. The CDR3 runs 12 residues. The CDR3 loop is CASSLMFGEQYF. The CDR3 region has the DNA TGCGCCAGCAGCTTAATGTTCGGGGAGCAGTACTTC.

The chain links TRBV7-9 to TRBJ2-1, with TRBD1 as a possible D gene (5 bases). The CDR3 sequence is 16 residues long. Germline V lookup: CDR1 SEHNR, CDR2 FQNEAQ (reference sequence). V was pared by 3 bases and J by 0 bases, with 12 bases between. CDR3 in DNA: TGTGCCAGCAGCTTGTTGGGCAGGGACTCCTACAATGAGCAGTTCTTC. Encoded protein: CASSLLGRDSYNEQFF.

This clone showed up just a few times. The chain recombines TRBV5-1 with TRBJ2-7; tentatively, D is TRBD2 (6 bases). V was trimmed by 2 bases and J by 2 bases, leaving 11 bases between them. The CDR3 has 14 amino acids. Per germline, CDR1 SGHRS and CDR2 YFSETQ. For the CDR3, the DNA is TGCGCCAGCAGCTTCGGGGAGGAAACCTACGAGCAGTACTTC. This sequence encodes CASSFGEETYEQYF. The variable domain in full, with the rest retrieved from reference TRBV5-1 and TRBJ2-7, is KAGVTQTPRYLIKTRGQQVTLSCSPISGHRSVSWYQQTPGQGLQFLFEYFSETQRNKGNFPGRFSGRQFSNSRSEMNVSTLELGDSALYLCASSFGEETYEQYFGPGTRLTVT.

The chain couples TRBV4-3 to TRBJ1-1; 8 bases align to TRBD1. With 7 bases clipped from V and 1 base from J, the junction kept 8 bases outside the gene matches. Germline assignment: CDR1 LGHNA and CDR2 YSLEER. There are 15 residues in the CDR3. CDR3 residues: CASTSTGTGNTEAFF. For the CDR3, the DNA is TGCGCCAGCACCTCGACCGGGACAGGGAACACTGAAGCTTTCTTT.

There are a few counts of this clone. The genes are TRBV7-2 and TRBJ1-5; D is possibly TRBD1 (6 bases). There are 13 residues in the CDR3. Trimming cost V 5 bases and J 7 bases, with 12 bases left between them. Germline CDR1 reads SGHTA; CDR2 reads FQGNSA. The CDR3 nucleotides read TGTGCCAGCAGCCCAAGGACAGCCCAGCCCCAGCATTTT. Residues: CASSPRTAQPQHF.

This clone was picked up a small number of times. The rearrangement joins TRBV20-1 to TRBJ1-4; D is unclear. V lost 1 base, J lost 8 bases, and 5 bases lay in between. This CDR3 is built from 11 residues. Germline assignment: CDR1 DFQATT and CDR2 SNEGSKA (reference sequence). The chain's CDR3 is CSARVLEKLFF. The CDR3 bases are TGCAGTGCTAGAGTCCTCGAAAAACTGTTTTTT.

The genes are TRBV2 and TRBJ2-3; 8 positions agree with TRBD1. Unmatched junction bases numbered 18, after V lost 9 bases and J lost 4 bases. In germline, CDR1 is SNHLY, CDR2 FYNNEI. CDR3 size: 17 residues. CDR3 residues: CARARDPDRGLSDTQYF. CDR3 coding DNA: TGTGCCAGAGCACGGGATCCAGACAGGGGTTTATCAGATACGCAGTATTTT.

This clone has just a few counts. V is TRBV29-1 and J is TRBJ2-5, with 11 nucleotides matching TRBD2. Germline-derived CDR1 and CDR2 are SQVTM and ANQGSEA. J gave up 5 bases and V 7 bases, and 15 bases lay outside the gene matches. This CDR3 is 16 amino acids long. CDR3 protein: CSAGGQTSGIGETQYF. In nucleotides, the CDR3 is TGCAGCGCAGGGGGTCAGACTAGCGGGATTGGGGAGACCCAGTACTTC.

The V gene is TRBV10-3, the J gene TRBJ1-4; D unresolved. The CDR3 runs 13 residues. Per the germline V gene, CDR1 is ENHRY and CDR2 is SYGVKD. V lost 4 bases and J lost 4, with 7 bases in between. Here the CDR3 reads CAISGQNNEKLFF. The CDR3 coding sequence is TGTGCCATCAGTGGGCAGAATAATGAAAAACTGTTTTTT.

This clone was counted only a few times. V gene TRBV5-1 combines with J gene TRBJ1-2, with D possibly TRBD1 on 6 matching bases. The CDR3 has 15 residues. Germline V gene sequence: CDR1 SGHRS, CDR2 YFSETQ. V dropped 4 bases and J dropped 8 bases, with 21 bases sitting between them. The DNA of the CDR3 is TGCGCCAGCAGCCCGGCCGGGCCCTCACAGGGCGGCTACACCTTC. Translating it yields CASSPAGPSQGGYTF.